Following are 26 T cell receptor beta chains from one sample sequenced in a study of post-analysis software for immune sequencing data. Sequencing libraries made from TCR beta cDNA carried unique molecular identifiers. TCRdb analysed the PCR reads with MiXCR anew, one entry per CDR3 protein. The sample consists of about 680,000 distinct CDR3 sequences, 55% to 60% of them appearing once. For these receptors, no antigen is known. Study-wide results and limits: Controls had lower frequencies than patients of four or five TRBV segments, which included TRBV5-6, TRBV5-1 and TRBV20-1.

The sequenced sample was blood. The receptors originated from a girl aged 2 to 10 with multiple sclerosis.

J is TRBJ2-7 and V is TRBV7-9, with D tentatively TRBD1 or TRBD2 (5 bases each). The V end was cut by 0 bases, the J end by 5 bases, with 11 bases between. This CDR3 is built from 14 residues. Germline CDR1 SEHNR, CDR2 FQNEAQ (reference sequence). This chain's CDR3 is CASSLAGVGHEQYF. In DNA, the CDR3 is TGTGCCAGCAGCTTAGCCGGCGTGGGACACGAGCAGTACTTC.

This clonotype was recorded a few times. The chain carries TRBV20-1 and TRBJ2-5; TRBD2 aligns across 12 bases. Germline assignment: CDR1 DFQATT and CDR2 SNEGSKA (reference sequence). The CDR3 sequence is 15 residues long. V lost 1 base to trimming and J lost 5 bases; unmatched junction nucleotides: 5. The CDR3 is CSARATSGGRETQYF. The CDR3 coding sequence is TGCAGTGCTAGAGCTACTAGCGGGGGGAGGGAGACCCAGTACTTC.

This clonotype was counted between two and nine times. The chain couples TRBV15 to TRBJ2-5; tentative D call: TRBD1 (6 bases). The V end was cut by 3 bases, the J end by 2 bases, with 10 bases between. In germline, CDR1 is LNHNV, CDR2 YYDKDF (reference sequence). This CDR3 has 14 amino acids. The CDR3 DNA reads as TGTGCCACCAGCAGCGGACAGTTTCAAGAGACCCAGTACTTC. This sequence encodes CATSSGQFQETQYF. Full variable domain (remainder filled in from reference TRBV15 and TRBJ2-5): DAMVIQNPRYQVTQFGKPVTLSCSQTLNHNVMYWYQQKSSQAPKLLFHYYDKDFNNEADTPDNFQSRRPNTSFCFLDIRSPGLGDTAMYLCATSSGQFQETQYFGPGTRLLVL.

The CDR3 loop is CASSTRSSYNEQFF. The CDR3 DNA sequence: TGTGCCAGCAGCACAAGGAGCTCCTACAATGAGCAGTTCTTC. The rearrangement uses TRBV11-2 and TRBJ2-1; no firm D call. CDR1 is SGHAT and CDR2 is FQNNGV in the germline V gene. Trimming took off 5 bases at V and 0 bases at J, with 8 bases between the two ends. The CDR3 length is 14 residues. Filled out from reference TRBV11-2 and TRBJ2-1, the complete variable domain reads EAGVAQSPRYKIIEKRQSVAFWCNPISGHATLYWYQQILGQGPKLLIQFQNNGVVDDSQLPKDRFSAERLKGVDSTLKIQPAKLEDSAVYLCASSTRSSYNEQFFGPGTRLTVL.

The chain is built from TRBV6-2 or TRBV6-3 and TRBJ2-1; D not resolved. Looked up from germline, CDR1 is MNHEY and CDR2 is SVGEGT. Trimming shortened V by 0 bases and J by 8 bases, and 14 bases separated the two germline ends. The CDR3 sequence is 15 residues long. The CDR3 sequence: CASSYSDPVPHEQFF. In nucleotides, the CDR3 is TGTGCCAGCAGTTACTCGGATCCGGTTCCCCATGAGCAGTTCTTC.

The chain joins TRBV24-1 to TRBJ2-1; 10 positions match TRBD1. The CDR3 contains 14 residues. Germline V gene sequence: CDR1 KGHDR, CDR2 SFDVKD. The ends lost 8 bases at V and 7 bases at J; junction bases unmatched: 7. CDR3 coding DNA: TGTGCCACCAAAGGGACAGGGGTTTTAAATGAGCAGTTCTTC. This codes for CATKGTGVLNEQFF.

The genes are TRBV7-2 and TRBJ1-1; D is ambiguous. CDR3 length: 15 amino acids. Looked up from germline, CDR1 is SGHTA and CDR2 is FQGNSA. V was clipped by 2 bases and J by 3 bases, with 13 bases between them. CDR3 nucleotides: TGTGCCAGCAGCTTACCTCCCGGGTGGGACACTGAAGCTTTCTTT. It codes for CASSLPPGWDTEAFF.

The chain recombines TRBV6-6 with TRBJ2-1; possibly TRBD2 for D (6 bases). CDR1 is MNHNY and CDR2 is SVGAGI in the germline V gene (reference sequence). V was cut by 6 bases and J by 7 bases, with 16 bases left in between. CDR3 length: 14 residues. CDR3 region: CASSRGNDRNEQFF. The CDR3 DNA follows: TGTGCCAGCAGCCGCGGGAACGACAGAAATGAGCAGTTCTTC.

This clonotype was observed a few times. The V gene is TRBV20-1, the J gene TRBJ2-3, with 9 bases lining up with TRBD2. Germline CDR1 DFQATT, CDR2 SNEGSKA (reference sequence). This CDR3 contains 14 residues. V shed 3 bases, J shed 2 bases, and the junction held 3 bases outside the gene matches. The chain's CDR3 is CSARTSGYTDTQYF. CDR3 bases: TGCAGTGCTAGGACTAGCGGATACACAGATACGCAGTATTTT.

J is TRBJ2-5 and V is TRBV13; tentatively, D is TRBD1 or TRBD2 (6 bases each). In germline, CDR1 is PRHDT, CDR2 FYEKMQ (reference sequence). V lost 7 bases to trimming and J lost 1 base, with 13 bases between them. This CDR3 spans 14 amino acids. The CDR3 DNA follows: TGTGCCAGCAATCAAAAGGGGGGCCAAGAGACCCAGTACTTC. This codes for CASNQKGGQETQYF.

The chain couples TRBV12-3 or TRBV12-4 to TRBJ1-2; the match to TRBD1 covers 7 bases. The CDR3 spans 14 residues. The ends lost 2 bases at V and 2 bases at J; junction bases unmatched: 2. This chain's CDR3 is CASSLWDRNYGYTF. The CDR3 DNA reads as TGTGCCAGCAGTTTATGGGACAGAAACTATGGCTACACCTTC.

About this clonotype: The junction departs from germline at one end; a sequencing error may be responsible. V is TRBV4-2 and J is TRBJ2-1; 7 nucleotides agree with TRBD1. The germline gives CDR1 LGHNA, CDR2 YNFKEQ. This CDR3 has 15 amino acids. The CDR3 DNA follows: TGTGCCAGCAGCCAAGGTTCGGACAGGCCCAATGGGCAGTTCTTC. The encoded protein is CASSQGSDRPNGQFF.

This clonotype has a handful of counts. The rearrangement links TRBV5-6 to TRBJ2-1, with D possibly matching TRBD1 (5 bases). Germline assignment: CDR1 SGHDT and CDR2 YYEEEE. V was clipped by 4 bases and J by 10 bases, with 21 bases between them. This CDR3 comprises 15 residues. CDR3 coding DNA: TGTGCCAGCAGCCCTTGGCAGGGCCCGACTGAAGAGCAGTTCTTC. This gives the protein CASSPWQGPTEEQFF.

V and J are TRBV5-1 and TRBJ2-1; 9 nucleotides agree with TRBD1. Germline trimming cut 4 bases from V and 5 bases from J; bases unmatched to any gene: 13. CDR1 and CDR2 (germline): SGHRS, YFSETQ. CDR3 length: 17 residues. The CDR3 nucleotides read TGCGCCAGCAGCCCGGGAATTGGACAGGGGAGCGACAATGAGCAGTTCTTC. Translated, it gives CASSPGIGQGSDNEQFF. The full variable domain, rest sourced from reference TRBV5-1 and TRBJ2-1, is KAGVTQTPRYLIKTRGQQVTLSCSPISGHRSVSWYQQTPGQGLQFLFEYFSETQRNKGNFPGRFSGRQFSNSRSEMNVSTLELGDSALYLCASSPGIGQGSDNEQFFGPGTRLTVL.

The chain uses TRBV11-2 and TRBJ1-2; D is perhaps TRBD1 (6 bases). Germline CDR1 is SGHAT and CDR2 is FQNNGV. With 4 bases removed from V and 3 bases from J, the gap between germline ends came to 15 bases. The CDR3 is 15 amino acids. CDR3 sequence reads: CASSSGDIPYYGYTF. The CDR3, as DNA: TGTGCCAGCAGCTCGGGGGACATCCCCTACTATGGCTACACCTTC.

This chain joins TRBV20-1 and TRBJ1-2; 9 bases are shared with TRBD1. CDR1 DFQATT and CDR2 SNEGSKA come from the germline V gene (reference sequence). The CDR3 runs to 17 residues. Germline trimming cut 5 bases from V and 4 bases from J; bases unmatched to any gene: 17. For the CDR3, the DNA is TGCAGTGCTCCCCGGGACAGGGTATTAGGTTTGGGCTATGGCTACACCTTC. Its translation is CSAPRDRVLGLGYGYTF.

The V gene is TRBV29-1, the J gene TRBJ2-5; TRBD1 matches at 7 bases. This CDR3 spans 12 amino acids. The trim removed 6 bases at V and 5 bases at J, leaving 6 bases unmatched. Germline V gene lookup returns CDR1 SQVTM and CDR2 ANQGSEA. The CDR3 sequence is CSVTGSGETQYF. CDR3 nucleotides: TGCAGCGTGACAGGGTCCGGGGAGACCCAGTACTTC.

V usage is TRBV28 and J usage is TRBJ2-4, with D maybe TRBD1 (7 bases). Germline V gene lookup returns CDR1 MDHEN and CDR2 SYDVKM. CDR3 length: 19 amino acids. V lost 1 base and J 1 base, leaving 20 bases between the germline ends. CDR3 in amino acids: CASSLSGGWESWAKNIQYF. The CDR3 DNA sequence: TGTGCCAGCAGTTTATCAGGGGGGTGGGAGAGTTGGGCCAAAAACATTCAGTACTTC.

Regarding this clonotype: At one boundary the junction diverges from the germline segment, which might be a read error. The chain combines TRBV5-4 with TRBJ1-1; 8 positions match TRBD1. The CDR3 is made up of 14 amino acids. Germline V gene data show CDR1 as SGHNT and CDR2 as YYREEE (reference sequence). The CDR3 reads CANSLDRVNTEAFF. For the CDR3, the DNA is TGTGCCAACAGCTTGGACAGGGTCAACACTGAAGCTTTCTTT.

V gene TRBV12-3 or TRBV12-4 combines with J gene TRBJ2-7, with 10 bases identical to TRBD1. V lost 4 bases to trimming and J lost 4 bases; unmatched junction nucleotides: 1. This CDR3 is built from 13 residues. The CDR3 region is CASSWDRGYEQYF. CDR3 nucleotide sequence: TGTGCCAGCAGTTGGGACAGGGGATACGAGCAGTACTTC.

In DNA, the CDR3 is TGCGCCAGCAGCCAAGGACCCCGGACAGGGGTCAAGGAAAAACTGTTTTTT. It is translated as CASSQGPRTGVKEKLFF. The chain recombines TRBV4-3 with TRBJ1-4, with TRBD1 matching 9 bases. The trim removed 1 base at V and 8 bases at J, leaving 11 bases unmatched. The germline gives CDR1 LGHNA, CDR2 YSLEER. The CDR3 spans 17 residues.

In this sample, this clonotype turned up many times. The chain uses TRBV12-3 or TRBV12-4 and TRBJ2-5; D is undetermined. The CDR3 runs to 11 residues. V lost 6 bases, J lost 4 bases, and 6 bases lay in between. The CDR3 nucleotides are TGTGCCAGCAGCTGGGGAGAGACCCAGTACTTC. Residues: CASSWGETQYF.

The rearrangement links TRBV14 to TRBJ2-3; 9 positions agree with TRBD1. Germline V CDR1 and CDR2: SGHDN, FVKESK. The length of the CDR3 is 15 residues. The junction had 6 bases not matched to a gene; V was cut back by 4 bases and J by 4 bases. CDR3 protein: CASSLMTGGADTQYF. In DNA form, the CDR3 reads TGTGCCAGCAGCCTCATGACAGGGGGAGCAGATACGCAGTATTTT.

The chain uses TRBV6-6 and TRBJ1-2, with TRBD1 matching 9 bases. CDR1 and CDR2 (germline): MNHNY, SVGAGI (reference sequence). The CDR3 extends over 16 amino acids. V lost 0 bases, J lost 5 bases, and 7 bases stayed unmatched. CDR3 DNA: TGTGCCAGCAGTTACTCGAAAACGGACAGGGGTTATGGCTACACCTTC. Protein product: CASSYSKTDRGYGYTF.

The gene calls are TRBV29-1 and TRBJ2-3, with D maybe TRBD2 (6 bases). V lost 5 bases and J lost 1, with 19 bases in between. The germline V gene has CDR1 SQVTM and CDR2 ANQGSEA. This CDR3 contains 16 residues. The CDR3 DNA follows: TGCAGCGTTTTTAAACTCCGGGACTTAGGCACAGATACGCAGTATTTT. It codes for CSVFKLRDLGTDTQYF.

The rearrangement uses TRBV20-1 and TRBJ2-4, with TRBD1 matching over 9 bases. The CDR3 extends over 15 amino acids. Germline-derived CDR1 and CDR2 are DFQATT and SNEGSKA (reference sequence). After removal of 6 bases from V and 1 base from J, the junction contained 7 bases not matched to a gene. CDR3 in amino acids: CSADRGSGAKNIQYF. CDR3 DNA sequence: TGCAGTGCAGACAGGGGGAGTGGGGCCAAAAACATTCAGTACTTC.